The source of this T cell receptor beta chain is a study of shared clonotypes between healthy human individuals. The CDR3 has 13 amino acids. Trimming took 3 bases from V and 4 from J, leaving 9 bases between them. Per the germline V gene, CDR1 is SEHNR and CDR2 is FQNEAQ (reference sequence). Method: immunoSEQ multiplex PCR; TCRdb's copy keeps in-frame clones and lacks some. The repertoire holds about 2.5 million clones, with roughly 92% as singletons. The source of this sequence is a young man in good health. Some clones in this sample may be carry-over from other donors' samples. Sequenced: naive CD4+ T cells from PBMCs. Specified subset: CD45RA+ positively selected. The chain recombines TRBV7-9 with TRBJ1-1, with a possible D match to TRBD1 (5 bases). The CDR3 bases are TGTGCCAGCAGCTTGGGCAGGGTCACTGAAGCTTTCTTT. Amino acids: CASSLGRVTEAFF.